A single sample gave rise to the 14 T cell receptor beta chains below, sequenced in a study of T cell responses to AZD1222 COVID-19 vaccine. Clones were read by immunoSEQ multiplex PCR, and TCRdb kept only the in-frame ones, dropping some. Seen here are fewer than 200,000 clones, around 89% observed once, and the top ten hold 5% to 7.5%. This specimen was peripheral blood, taken on day 0 of AZD1222 vaccination. Receptor source: an adult in good health.

The chain couples TRBV5-6 to TRBJ1-5; D ambiguous. The germline V and J ends were trimmed by 4 bases and 3 bases, with 11 bases remaining between them. The CDR3 length is 14 residues. Looked up from germline, CDR1 is SGHDT and CDR2 is YYEEEE. The CDR3 sequence: CASSRGRVNQPQHF. DNA for the CDR3: TGTGCCAGCAGCCGTGGACGGGTCAATCAGCCCCAGCATTTT.

J is TRBJ2-4 and V is TRBV19, with 7 bases aligning to TRBD1. The CDR3 is 18 amino acids. Losses at the gene ends were 5 bases for V and 2 bases for J; bases not matched to a gene: 15. In germline, CDR1 is LNHDA, CDR2 SQIVND (reference sequence). CDR3 region: CASSPNLGQVTSKNIQYF. CDR3 in DNA: TGTGCCAGTAGTCCCAACCTCGGACAGGTAACCTCCAAAAACATTCAGTACTTC.

In this sample, this clone turned up once. This chain links TRBV6-4 with TRBJ1-4; the match to TRBD1 covers 7 bases. The germline V gene has CDR1 MRHNA and CDR2 SNTAGT. The CDR3 spans 14 residues. V lost 6 bases, J lost 0 bases, and 1 base stayed unmatched. The CDR3 sequence: CASRTGSTNEKLFF. The CDR3, as DNA: TGTGCCAGCAGGACAGGGTCAACTAATGAAAAACTGTTTTTT.

CDR3 protein: CASSESSDWNWETQYF. The CDR3 nucleotides are TGCGCCAGCAGTGAGTCGAGTGACTGGAACTGGGAGACCCAGTACTTC. The rearrangement uses TRBV10-1 and TRBJ2-5, with D uncertain. This CDR3 region has 16 residues. In germline, CDR1 is WNHNN, CDR2 SYGVQD (reference sequence). Trimming removed 0 bases from V and 5 bases from J, with 16 bases in between.

The V call is TRBV6-4, the J call TRBJ1-1; the D gene is possibly TRBD1 (5 bases). Trimming shortened V by 2 bases and J by 3 bases, and 10 bases separated the two germline ends. The CDR3 spans 14 residues. Germline values: CDR1 MRHNA, CDR2 SNTAGT. The CDR3 protein is CASSDLDRDTEAFF. CDR3 nucleotide sequence: TGTGCCAGCAGTGACCTTGACAGAGACACTGAAGCTTTCTTT.

The chain carries TRBV19 and TRBJ1-5; unclear D gene. Germline V lookup: CDR1 LNHDA, CDR2 SQIVND (reference sequence). Trimming shortened V by 7 bases and J by 7 bases, and 23 bases separated the two germline ends. The CDR3 contains 16 residues. The CDR3 protein is CASTSSLIGGWQPQHF. CDR3 nucleotides: TGTGCCAGTACCTCCAGCCTAATTGGTGGTTGGCAGCCCCAGCATTTT.

The chain has TRBV6-4 and TRBJ2-1, with TRBD2 as a possible D gene (6 bases). Trimming took 1 base from V and 5 from J, leaving 12 bases between them. Germline lookup yields CDR1 MRHNA and CDR2 SNTAGT. CDR3 length: 15 amino acids. In nucleotides, the CDR3 is TGTGCCAGCAGTGACTGGCGGGGCGGCAACAATGAGCAGTTCTTC. Residues: CASSDWRGGNNEQFF.

V is TRBV18 and J is TRBJ1-5, with unresolved D. V was cut by 0 bases and J by 0 bases, with 9 bases left in between. The CDR3 extends over 16 amino acids. From germline, CDR1 is KGHSH and CDR2 LQKENI. The CDR3 region is CASSPPGTFSNQPQHF. CDR3 DNA sequence: TGTGCCAGCTCACCACCCGGCACCTTTAGCAATCAGCCCCAGCATTTT.

The DNA of the CDR3 is TGTGCCAGCAGCCCGTCCCAGGCGAACACTGAAGCTTTCTTT. It is translated as CASSPSQANTEAFF. The chain has TRBV7-2 and TRBJ1-1, with unresolved D. The CDR3 is 14 residues long. Germline V gene lookup returns CDR1 SGHTA and CDR2 FQGNSA. V lost 5 bases and J lost 1, with 11 bases in between.

The chain employs TRBV24-1 and TRBJ1-2; weak D call: TRBD1 (6 bases). Germline CDR1 KGHDR, CDR2 SFDVKD. This CDR3 has 13 residues. Trimming took 9 bases from V and 4 from J, leaving 14 bases between them. The CDR3 reads CATSQEGGYGYTF. The CDR3 DNA follows: TGTGCCACCTCACAAGAGGGGGGCTATGGCTACACCTTC.

J is TRBJ1-1 and V is TRBV19; 7 bases align to TRBD1. The V gene's germline CDR1 is LNHDA and CDR2 SQIVND (reference sequence). V was pared by 1 base and J by 5 bases, with 10 bases of the junction left unmatched. CDR3 size: 16 residues. The CDR3 DNA follows: TGTGCCAGTAGTATAGGTTTCAGGGGGAGAGAGACTGAAGCTTTCTTT. Its protein product is CASSIGFRGRETEAFF.

V gene TRBV11-1 combines with J gene TRBJ2-3; tentative D call: TRBD1 (6 bases). Germline V gene sequence: CDR1 SGHAT, CDR2 FQDESV (reference sequence). This CDR3 region has 14 residues. The V gene lost 3 bases and the J gene lost 5 bases, with 12 bases spanning the gap. This chain's CDR3 is CASSLYGGGDTQYF. The CDR3 DNA sequence: TGTGCCAGCAGCTTGTATGGGGGCGGAGATACGCAGTATTTT. The full variable domain, rest sourced from reference TRBV11-1 and TRBJ2-3, is EAEVAQSPRYKITEKSQAVAFWCDPISGHATLYWYRQILGQGPELLVQFQDESVVDDSQLPKDRFSAERLKGVDSTLKIQPAELGDSAMYLCASSLYGGGDTQYFGPGTRLTVL.

The chain combines TRBV5-1 with TRBJ1-4, with D hard to call. The CDR3 spans 20 residues. CDR1 SGHRS and CDR2 YFSETQ come from the germline V gene. V was clipped by 1 base and J by 0 bases, with 22 bases between them. The DNA for the CDR3 is TGCGCCAGCAGCTTGACCGGGAGGTCCGGCGTCCTCGCAACTAATGAAAAACTGTTTTTT. Its protein product is CASSLTGRSGVLATNEKLFF. Combining the CDR3 with reference TRBV5-1 and TRBJ1-4 gives the whole variable domain KAGVTQTPRYLIKTRGQQVTLSCSPISGHRSVSWYQQTPGQGLQFLFEYFSETQRNKGNFPGRFSGRQFSNSRSEMNVSTLELGDSALYLCASSLTGRSGVLATNEKLFFGSGTQLSVL.

The rearrangement joins TRBV20-1 to TRBJ2-7; TRBD1 agrees at 7 bases. This CDR3 region has 13 residues. The germline CDR1 and CDR2 sequences are DFQATT and SNEGSKA (reference sequence). The V gene end was trimmed by 3 bases and the J gene end by 2 bases; junction bases not matched to a gene: 4. In nucleotides, the CDR3 is TGCAGTGCTAGTGGTGGGACAGCCTACGAGCAGTACTTC. Amino acid sequence: CSASGGTAYEQYF.